The text below deals with one T cell receptor beta chain. Its antigen is not known. The data were obtained in a study of T-cell reconstitution after alpha-beta-depleted transplantation in children. Study conclusions and caveats: TCRbeta diversity was high at day 60 in some patients (a result of surviving recipient T cells and thymic progenitors).

Preparing the TCRbeta library involved the use of unique molecular identifiers. TCRdb re-derived calls from the PCR reads in MiXCR, one entry per CDR3 protein. Of 670,000 or so distinct CDR3 sequences listed, about an eighth are singletons. V was trimmed by 1 base and J by 2 bases, leaving 8 bases between them. Per germline, CDR1 MNHEY and CDR2 SVGEGT. This CDR3 is 14 amino acids long. The chain employs TRBV6-2 or TRBV6-3 and TRBJ2-5; tentatively, D is TRBD2 (6 bases). Source: PBMCs, taken before TCRalphabeta/CD19-depleted stem cell transplant. This receptor was taken from a girl aged 2 to 10 with congenital amegakaryocytic thrombocytopenia, due to receive a stem cell transplant. CDR3 amino acids: CASSYWAGQETQYF. The CDR3 nucleotides read TGTGCCAGCAGTTACTGGGCGGGACAAGAGACCCAGTACTTC.